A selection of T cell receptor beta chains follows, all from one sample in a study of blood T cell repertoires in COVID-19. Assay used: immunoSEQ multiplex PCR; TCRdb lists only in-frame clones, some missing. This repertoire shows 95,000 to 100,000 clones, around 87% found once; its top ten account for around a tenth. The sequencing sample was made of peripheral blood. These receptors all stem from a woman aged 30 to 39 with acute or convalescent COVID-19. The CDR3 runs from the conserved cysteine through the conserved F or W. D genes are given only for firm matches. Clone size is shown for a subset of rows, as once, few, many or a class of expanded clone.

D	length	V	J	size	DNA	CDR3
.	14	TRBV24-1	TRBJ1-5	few	TGTGCCACCAGTGACACACAGGATAATCAGCCCCAGCATTTT	CATSDTQDNQPQHF
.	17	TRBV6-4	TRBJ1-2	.	TGTGCCAGCAGTGACCCTTCAGGGTTGGCGTTTAACTATGGCTACACCTTC	CASSDPSGLAFNYGYTF
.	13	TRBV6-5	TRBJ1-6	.	TGTGCCAGCAATAGGGGGAGGGATTCACCCCTCCACTTT	CASNRGRDSPLHF
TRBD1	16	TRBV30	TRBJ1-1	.	TGTGCCTGGAGTGTATCGACAGGGTGGATGAACACTGAAGCTTTCTTT	CAWSVSTGWMNTEAFF
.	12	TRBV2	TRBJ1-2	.	TGTGCCAGTCTCGGGGTGTCCTATGGCTACACCTTC	CASLGVSYGYTF
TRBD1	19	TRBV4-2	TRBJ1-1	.	TGTGCCAGCAGCCAAGTAAAGGATTTTATCCAGGGGGCGAGCACTGAAGCTTTCTTT	CASSQVKDFIQGASTEAFF
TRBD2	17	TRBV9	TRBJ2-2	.	TGTGCCAGCAGCGTGGGGGGGTTCGGAGTTCAGGCCGGGGAGCTGTTTTTT	CASSVGGFGVQAGELFF
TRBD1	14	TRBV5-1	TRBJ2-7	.	TGCGCCAGCAGCTTAACGGGACAGGGCTACGAGCAGTACTTC	CASSLTGQGYEQYF
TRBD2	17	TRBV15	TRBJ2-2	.	TGTGCCACCAGCAGAGGATGGATAGCGGGGGTGGATGGGGAGCTGTTTTTT	CATSRGWIAGVDGELFF
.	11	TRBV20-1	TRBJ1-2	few	TGCAGTGCTAGAGACCGAGGCGGCTACACCTTC	CSARDRGGYTF
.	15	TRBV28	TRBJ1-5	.	TGTGCCAGCCTGAAGGGGGGGGCTGGGAATCAGCCCCAGCATTTT	CASLKGGAGNQPQHF
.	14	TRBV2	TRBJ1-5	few	TGTGCCAGCCAGACCAACAGCCCGTTTCAGCCCCAGCATTTT	CASQTNSPFQPQHF
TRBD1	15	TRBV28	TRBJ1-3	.	TGTGCCAGCACTTTACTGGGGGACAGAGGAAACACCATATATTTT	CASTLLGDRGNTIYF
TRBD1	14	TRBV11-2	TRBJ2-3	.	TGTGCCAGCAGGTCCAGTCAGGGGGCAGATACGCAGTATTTT	CASRSSQGADTQYF
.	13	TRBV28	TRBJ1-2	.	TGTGCCAGCCACAACGGGGAAGGTCACGCCGGGACCTTC	CASHNGEGHAGTF
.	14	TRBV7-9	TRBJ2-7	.	TGTGCCAGCAGCTTAGGACAAAGCTCCTACGAGCAGTACTTC	CASSLGQSSYEQYF
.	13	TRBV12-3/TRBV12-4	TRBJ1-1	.	TGTGCCAGCAGTTCCGACGGAACTAAAGGAGCTTTCTTT	CASSSDGTKGAFF
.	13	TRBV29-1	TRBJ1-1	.	TGCAGCACCGAGGGGGAAATGAACACTGAAGCTTTCTTT	CSTEGEMNTEAFF